Listed here are 28 T cell receptor beta chains from one sample, sequenced in a study of T cell repertoires in cytomegalovirus infection. No antigen is known for these receptors. Via MiXCR, TCRdb re-called the reads, giving one row per CDR3 protein. This sample has approximately 340,000 distinct CDR3 sequences; just under 30% occur once, and the top ten carry about 20%. Sequences were derived from cultured PBMCs, sampled from culture after CMV antigen stimulation. The receptors come from a human donor in good health (CMV status not recorded). Some clones in this sample may be carry-over from other donors' samples.

The chain links TRBV19 to TRBJ1-1; D remains ambiguous. Germline V gives CDR1 LNHDA, CDR2 SQIVND (reference sequence). This CDR3 spans 15 amino acids. Between the trimmed V and J ends, which lost 1 base and 1 base, there was a span of 10 bases. The CDR3 DNA reads TGTGCCAGTAGTATAGGCCCAGGCTCGAACACTGAAGCTTTCTTT. Translating gives CASSIGPGSNTEAFF.

CDR3 nucleotides: TGTGCCAGCAGTGAATTTGACAGGGAGACCGGGGAGCTGTTTTTT. This encodes CASSEFDRETGELFF. The rearrangement uses TRBV2 and TRBJ2-2, with 7 bases lining up with TRBD1. The CDR3 has 15 residues. The J segment lost 5 bases and the V segment lost 2 bases, leaving 5 bases of the junction unmatched. Germline loops: CDR1 SNHLY, CDR2 FYNNEI.

DNA for the CDR3: TGCAGTGCTAGAGTCCGCGGGACAGGGGGGAACACTGAAGCTTTCTTT. It specifies CSARVRGTGGNTEAFF. V usage is TRBV20-1 and J usage is TRBJ1-1; 11 bases agree with TRBD1. V dropped 1 base and J dropped 1; count of bases not matched to a gene: 5. CDR1 DFQATT and CDR2 SNEGSKA come from the germline V gene (reference sequence). CDR3 length equals 16 residues.

The chain links TRBV18 to TRBJ2-7; 12 bases are shared with TRBD2. CDR3 length: 15 amino acids. The germline CDR1 and CDR2 sequences are KGHSH and LQKENI. J was trimmed by 5 bases and V by 3 bases; bases with no gene match: 5. The CDR3 loop is CASSPLTSGRNEQYF. CDR3 in DNA: TGTGCCAGCTCACCGCTCACTAGCGGGAGGAACGAGCAGTACTTC. The full variable domain, rest sourced from reference TRBV18 and TRBJ2-7, is NAGVMQNPRHLVRRRGQEARLRCSPMKGHSHVYWYRQLPEEGLKFMVYLQKENIIDESGMPKERFSAEFPKEGPSILRIQQVVRGDSAAYFCASSPLTSGRNEQYFGPGTRLTVT.

The chain recombines TRBV30 with TRBJ1-1; possible D gene TRBD1, 5 bases. Germline V lookup: CDR1 GTSNPN, CDR2 SVGIG (reference sequence). The CDR3 loop spans 14 amino acids. V was clipped by 5 bases and J by 0 bases, with 13 bases between them. The DNA of the CDR3 is TGTGCCTGGGACAGACGGGGTATGAACACTGAAGCTTTCTTT. It codes for CAWDRRGMNTEAFF.

This sequence joins TRBV6-1 and TRBJ2-7, with 11 positions matching TRBD2. Germline V gene data show CDR1 as MNHNS and CDR2 as SASEGT. The CDR3 length is 15 residues. V gave up 2 bases and J gave up 5 bases; unmatched junction bases: 5. The CDR3 spells CASSEPLTSGNEQYF. CDR3 in DNA: TGTGCCAGCAGTGAACCCCTGACTAGCGGGAACGAGCAGTACTTC.

The CDR3 loop is CASSRQSGGNQPQHF. Here the CDR3 DNA reads TGTGCCAGCAGCCGACAGTCCGGGGGCAATCAGCCCCAGCATTTT. The chain combines TRBV6-5 with TRBJ1-5; D may be TRBD1 (5 bases). This CDR3 has 15 amino acids. Germline CDR1 reads MNHEY; CDR2 reads SVGAGI. V was pared by 6 bases and J by 2 bases, with 14 bases between.

V and J are TRBV2 and TRBJ2-6; TRBD1 is a possible D gene (6 bases). The V gene lost 9 bases and the J gene lost 0 bases, with 18 bases spanning the gap. Germline V gene data show CDR1 as SNHLY and CDR2 as FYNNEI. The CDR3 extends over 17 amino acids. The CDR3 sequence: CARRPGHLISGANVLTF. The CDR3 DNA reads TGTGCCAGACGGCCGGGACATTTAATCTCTGGGGCCAACGTCCTGACTTTC. The full variable domain, with the rest looked up from reference TRBV2 and TRBJ2-6, is EPEVTQTPSHQVTQMGQEVILRCVPISNHLYFYWYRQILGQKVEFLVSFYNNEISEKSEIFDDQFSVERPDGSNFTLKIRSTKLEDSAMYFCARRPGHLISGANVLTFGAGSRLTVL.

CDR3 in DNA: TGTGCCAGCAGCTACTACCCTCGGCATGGCTACACCTTC. This gives the protein CASSYYPRHGYTF. The genes are TRBV3-1 and TRBJ1-2, with unresolved D. Germline V CDR1 and CDR2: LGHDT, YNNKEL (reference sequence). The CDR3 loop spans 13 amino acids. Trimming took off 5 bases at V and 6 bases at J, with 13 bases between the two ends.

The genes are TRBV19 and TRBJ1-3, with 9 bases that match TRBD1. Germline loops: CDR1 LNHDA, CDR2 SQIVND (reference sequence). The junction had 7 bases not matched to a gene; V was cut back by 10 bases and J by 0 bases. This CDR3 comprises 15 residues. The DNA of the CDR3 is TGTGCCACCAGGACAGGGGACGGCTCTGGAAACACCATATATTTT. Amino acids: CATRTGDGSGNTIYF. Full variable domain (missing parts from reference TRBV19 and TRBJ1-3): DGGITQSPKYLFRKEGQNVTLSCEQNLNHDAMYWYRQDPGQGLRLIYYSQIVNDFQKGDIAEGYSVSREKKESFPLTVTSAQKNPTAFYLCATRTGDGSGNTIYFGEGSWLTVV.

This clonotype appeared many times. The chain has TRBV7-2 and TRBJ2-1, with 12 bases lining up with TRBD2. Per the germline V gene, CDR1 is SGHTA and CDR2 is FQGNSA. V gave up 2 bases and J gave up 7 bases; unmatched junction bases: 12. The CDR3 consists of 18 residues. In DNA, the CDR3 is TGTGCCAGCAGCTTAAAAGGGCTAGCGGGAGGGGGGATGAATGAGCAGTTCTTC. Translating gives CASSLKGLAGGGMNEQFF.

This clonotype was found many times. The chain carries TRBV7-2 and TRBJ2-7; TRBD2 is a possible D gene (5 bases). The germline gives CDR1 SGHTA, CDR2 FQGNSA. V was shortened by 1 base and J by 4 bases, with 14 bases between the two germline ends. There are 15 residues in the CDR3. This chain's CDR3 is CASSLGVSRRYEQYF. The CDR3 DNA sequence: TGTGCCAGCAGCTTAGGGGTCTCAAGGAGGTACGAGCAGTACTTC.

This chain connects TRBV27 to TRBJ2-5, with 7 bases matching TRBD2. V was clipped by 8 bases and J by 12 bases; unmatched bases: 15. Germline V gives CDR1 MNHEY, CDR2 SMNVEV (reference sequence). The CDR3 spans 13 residues. The CDR3 DNA reads as TGTGCCAGCGGGAGGGAACGAACTAGCCCTGAGTACTTC. Residues: CASGRERTSPEYF.

The chain recombines TRBV4-2 with TRBJ1-6, with no clear D. The germline V and J ends were trimmed by 4 bases and 7 bases, with 17 bases remaining between them. This CDR3 is built from 16 residues. Germline-derived CDR1 and CDR2 are LGHNA and YNFKEQ. CDR3 DNA: TGTGCCAGCAGCCCCCAACCCGACCCTAGGAATTCACCCCTCCACTTT. Protein product: CASSPQPDPRNSPLHF.

This clonotype was seen only a few times. The V call is TRBV7-6, the J call TRBJ2-3; D ambiguous. CDR3 size: 14 residues. V lost 4 bases, J lost 6 bases, and 14 bases lay in between. Per germline, CDR1 SGHVS and CDR2 FNYEAQ. The CDR3 region has the DNA TGTGCCAGCAGCTCCTCGCCCCGGACGGATACGCAGTATTTT. Protein: CASSSSPRTDTQYF.

This chain connects TRBV7-2 to TRBJ2-7, with 7 bases lining up with TRBD1. The junction had 8 bases not matched to a gene; V was cut back by 8 bases and J by 4 bases. The CDR3 runs 13 residues. The V gene's germline CDR1 is SGHTA and CDR2 FQGNSA. The CDR3 here is CASRPGQRYEQYF. The CDR3 DNA reads as TGTGCCAGCCGGCCGGGACAGCGGTACGAGCAGTACTTC.

This clonotype appeared many times. This sequence joins TRBV7-3 and TRBJ2-5, with D uncertain. CDR1 is SGHTA and CDR2 is FQGTGA in the germline V gene. Trimming left V 5 bases short and J 5 bases short, with 18 bases between. CDR3 length: 15 amino acids. The CDR3 loop is CASSPLGPSRETQYF. CDR3 bases: TGTGCCAGCAGCCCGTTGGGCCCCTCGAGGGAGACCCAGTACTTC.

The chain uses TRBV6-5 and TRBJ2-1; TRBD2 agrees at 7 bases. After removal of 6 bases from V and 3 bases from J, the junction contained 2 bases not matched to a gene. The CDR3 consists of 13 residues. Germline V lookup: CDR1 MNHEY, CDR2 SVGAGI. CDR3 loop: CASRGGGYNEQFF. In DNA form, the CDR3 reads TGTGCCAGCAGGGGGGGGGGCTACAATGAGCAGTTCTTC.

This clonotype has just a few counts. The rearrangement joins TRBV7-8 to TRBJ1-1; D is unclear. The CDR3 totals 15 residues. V shed 5 bases and J shed 11 bases, with 24 bases lying between them. In germline, CDR1 is SGHVS, CDR2 FQNEAQ. The CDR3: CASSRLGQEAIRAFF. For the CDR3, the DNA is TGTGCCAGCAGCCGGTTAGGGCAAGAAGCGATTCGGGCTTTCTTT.

This rearrangement joins TRBV12-3 or TRBV12-4 to TRBJ2-1, with D perhaps TRBD2 (6 bases). The V and J ends lost 7 bases and 0 bases respectively, with 16 bases between them. This CDR3 region has 16 residues. CDR3 region: CASTTQGGVSYNEQFF. The DNA of the CDR3 is TGTGCCAGCACTACCCAAGGCGGGGTCTCCTACAATGAGCAGTTCTTC.

The gene calls are TRBV5-4 and TRBJ2-7; tentative D call: TRBD2 (7 bases). Deletions cut 0 bases from V and 0 bases from J, with 10 bases between. In germline, CDR1 is SGHNT, CDR2 YYREEE (reference sequence). The CDR3 totals 15 residues. The chain's CDR3 is CASSLEGEGSYEQYF. CDR3 nucleotides: TGTGCCAGCAGCTTGGAGGGGGAGGGCTCCTACGAGCAGTACTTC.

Worth noting for this clonotype: One junction end does not reproduce the germline sequence, and a read error may be involved. The chain employs TRBV7-6 and TRBJ1-1, with D unresolved. The CDR3 covers 16 residues. The germline CDR1 and CDR2 sequences are SGHVS and FNYEAQ. CDR3 loop: CASSPPSRGVNTDAFF. In nucleotides, the CDR3 is TGTGCCAGCAGCCCCCCATCGAGAGGTGTGAACACTGACGCTTTCTTT.

J is TRBJ1-5 and V is TRBV15; D is unresolved. This CDR3 spans 13 amino acids. Trimming took 8 bases from V and 4 from J, leaving 12 bases between them. Germline CDR1 and CDR2: LNHNV and YYDKDF (reference sequence). Here the CDR3 reads CATGRDLNQPQHF. CDR3 in DNA: TGTGCCACCGGTCGGGATCTAAATCAGCCCCAGCATTTT.

The rearrangement joins TRBV28 to TRBJ2-3; D is perhaps TRBD1 (6 bases). Trimming took 4 bases from V and 5 from J, leaving 19 bases between them. The CDR3 contains 16 residues. In germline, CDR1 is MDHEN, CDR2 SYDVKM. CDR3 in amino acids: CASSSPGHPGEDTQYF. The DNA for the CDR3 is TGTGCCAGCAGTTCCCCGGGACACCCAGGGGAAGATACGCAGTATTTT. The variable domain in full, completed from reference TRBV28 and TRBJ2-3, reads DVKVTQSSRYLVKRTGEKVFLECVQDMDHENMFWYRQDPGLGLRLIYFSYDVKMKEKGDIPEGYSVSREKKERFSLILESASTNQTSMYLCASSSPGHPGEDTQYFGPGTRLTVL.

This chain links TRBV10-3 with TRBJ1-1; D uncertain. CDR3 length equals 12 residues. Germline values: CDR1 ENHRY, CDR2 SYGVKD. The ends were cut back, 3 bases at V and 1 base at J, with 3 bases in the middle. The CDR3: CAISDSNTEAFF. CDR3 bases: TGTGCCATCAGTGACTCGAACACTGAAGCTTTCTTT.

This clonotype was seen more than once but under ten times. This rearrangement joins TRBV28 to TRBJ2-5, with 9 bases fitting TRBD2. Germline loops: CDR1 MDHEN, CDR2 SYDVKM. The length of the CDR3 is 14 residues. V was clipped by 4 bases and J by 5 bases; unmatched bases: 5. The CDR3 reads CASSSGGGEETQYF. CDR3 DNA sequence: TGTGCCAGCAGTTCTGGCGGGGGGGAGGAGACCCAGTACTTC.

This clonotype was seen many times. This chain connects TRBV6-1 to TRBJ1-5; TRBD1 might be the D (5 bases). V dropped 4 bases and J dropped 4 bases, with 8 bases sitting between them. There are 13 residues in the CDR3. CDR1 MNHNS and CDR2 SASEGT come from the germline V gene. The CDR3 bases are TGTGCCAGCAGTGGACAGTCGAATCAGCCCCAGCATTTT. It is translated as CASSGQSNQPQHF.

The V gene is TRBV30, the J gene TRBJ2-1, with TRBD2 matching over 12 bases. V trimming: 3 bases; J trimming: 9 bases; junction bases outside the gene matches: 6. The CDR3 sequence is 14 residues long. Germline V gene lookup returns CDR1 GTSNPN and CDR2 SVGIG (reference sequence). The CDR3 nucleotides are TGTGCCTGGAGAGGGGCTAGCGGGAGGGGTGAGCAGTTCTTC. Its protein is CAWRGASGRGEQFF.